Shown below are 32 T cell receptor beta chains from a single sample sequenced in a study of blood T cell repertoires in COVID-19. Some clones are missing from TCRdb's copy, which holds only in-frame ones; the method was immunoSEQ multiplex PCR. Of roughly 100,000 clones listed, around 87% are singletons. The sequenced material came from peripheral blood. These receptors came from a human donor in a cohort sampled during active COVID-19.

The chain couples TRBV15 to TRBJ2-7; TRBD2 aligns across 10 bases. Unmatched junction bases numbered 11, after V lost 3 bases and J lost 6 bases. The germline V gene encodes CDR1 LNHNV and CDR2 YYDKDF (reference sequence). The CDR3 is 16 residues long. CDR3 sequence: CATSSPSSGRVSEQYF. CDR3 nucleotides: TGTGCCACCAGCAGCCCCTCCAGCGGGAGGGTCTCCGAGCAGTACTTC.

DNA of the CDR3: TGCGCCAGCAGCCAAACCGGGACTAGCGGGAGGGGGCACACCGGGGAGCTGTTTTTT. It specifies CASSQTGTSGRGHTGELFF. The rearrangement links TRBV4-1 to TRBJ2-2; 16 bases match TRBD2. This CDR3 is 19 amino acids long. Per germline, CDR1 MGHRA and CDR2 YSYEKL. V was clipped by 2 bases and J by 3 bases; unmatched bases: 6.

The rearrangement uses TRBV3-1 (or the pseudogene TRBV3-2) and TRBJ1-5; a weak D match, TRBD1 (5 bases). The V gene lost 3 bases and the J gene lost 2 bases, with 20 bases spanning the gap. The V gene's germline CDR1 is LGHDT and CDR2 YNNKEL (reference sequence). The CDR3 has 18 amino acids. CDR3: CASSQGLARVSGNQPQHF. Written as DNA, the CDR3 is TGTGCCAGCAGCCAGGGTCTTGCCAGGGTATCTGGCAATCAGCCCCAGCATTTT.

This chain links TRBV6-6 with TRBJ2-3; D gene uncertain. CDR3 length: 14 residues. Germline loops: CDR1 MNHNY, CDR2 SVGAGI (reference sequence). The ends were cut back, 0 bases at V and 1 base at J, with 5 bases in the middle. DNA of the CDR3: TGTGCCAGCAGTTACTCCTCAGGCACAGATACGCAGTATTTT. It is translated as CASSYSSGTDTQYF.

CDR3 sequence (DNA): TGCGCCAGCAGCTTGGGGCGGCAGTCGAACACCGGGGAGCTGTTTTTT. Residues: CASSLGRQSNTGELFF. The genes are TRBV5-1 and TRBJ2-2; D unresolved. CDR3 length: 16 residues. Between the trimmed V and J ends, which lost 0 bases and 0 bases, there was a span of 9 bases. Germline CDR1 and CDR2: SGHRS and YFSETQ.

This clone was seen more than once but under ten times. V is TRBV9 and J is TRBJ2-3; tentatively, D is TRBD2 (6 bases). Germline CDR1 and CDR2: SGDLS and YYNGEE. This CDR3 contains 15 residues. The V end lost 0 bases, the J end lost 6 bases, and 14 bases lay between the germline ends. This CDR3 is CASSVAWLASDTQYF. CDR3 nucleotide sequence: TGTGCCAGCAGCGTAGCTTGGCTAGCGTCCGATACGCAGTATTTT.

The genes are TRBV9 and TRBJ2-2; 8 bases agree with TRBD2. V gave up 8 bases and J gave up 1 base; unmatched junction bases: 4. CDR1 is SGDLS and CDR2 is YYNGEE in the germline V gene. This CDR3 contains 14 residues. This chain's CDR3 is CASMRGENTGELFF. For the CDR3, the DNA is TGTGCCAGTATGCGGGGGGAGAACACCGGGGAGCTGTTTTTT.

CDR3 in amino acids: CASRAGVTQPQHF. The CDR3 DNA follows: TGTGCCAGCAGAGCAGGGGTCACCCAGCCCCAGCATTTT. The chain employs TRBV28 and TRBJ1-5, with D perhaps matching TRBD1 (6 bases). V gave up 6 bases and J gave up 7 bases, with 13 bases separating them. The CDR3 sequence is 13 residues long. Germline V gene data show CDR1 as MDHEN and CDR2 as SYDVKM.

This clone was seen only a few times. The V gene is TRBV4-2, the J gene TRBJ1-2; D is perhaps TRBD1 (6 bases). Germline-derived CDR1 and CDR2 are LGHNA and YNFKEQ. The CDR3 runs to 17 residues. The V and J ends lost 0 bases and 4 bases respectively, with 18 bases between them. CDR3 region: CASSQDAPAGAGYGYTF. The CDR3 coding sequence is TGTGCCAGCAGCCAAGATGCTCCTGCGGGGGCTGGCTATGGCTACACCTTC.

The CDR3 sequence: CASSTGGENTQYF. DNA for the CDR3: TGTGCCAGCAGCACTGGGGGGGAGAATACGCAGTATTTT. J is TRBJ2-3 and V is TRBV11-2; 7 positions agree with TRBD2. The V and J ends lost 5 bases and 7 bases, in that order; junction bases with no gene match: 6. CDR3 size: 13 residues. Germline V gene data show CDR1 as SGHAT and CDR2 as FQNNGV.

This clone came up once. The rearrangement uses TRBV9 and TRBJ1-1; D unresolved. Trimming stripped 0 bases from V and 1 base from J, with 10 bases between. Germline-derived CDR1 and CDR2 are SGDLS and YYNGEE. The CDR3 spans 15 residues. The CDR3 nucleotides are TGTGCCAGCAGCGTAGGAGGGCGAGAGAACACTGAAGCTTTCTTT. Residues: CASSVGGRENTEAFF.

The rearrangement uses TRBV5-1 and TRBJ2-3; 7 nucleotides agree with TRBD1. The CDR3 runs 15 residues. Looked up from germline, CDR1 is SGHRS and CDR2 is YFSETQ. With V trimmed by 4 bases and J by 2 bases, 7 bases remained unmatched. The CDR3 is CASSPRTGYTDTQYF. Here the CDR3 DNA reads TGCGCCAGCAGCCCCAGGACAGGATACACAGATACGCAGTATTTT.

The chain's CDR3 is CASSSGWRGYTF. CDR3 bases: TGTGCCAGTAGCTCCGGGTGGCGAGGCTACACCTTC. The chain links TRBV19 to TRBJ1-2; no clear D gene. V lost 6 bases to trimming and J lost 8 bases, with 13 bases between them. There are 12 residues in the CDR3. The germline CDR1 and CDR2 sequences are LNHDA and SQIVND (reference sequence). Full variable domain (remainder filled in from reference TRBV19 and TRBJ1-2): DGGITQSPKYLFRKEGQNVTLSCEQNLNHDAMYWYRQDPGQGLRLIYYSQIVNDFQKGDIAEGYSVSREKKESFPLTVTSAQKNPTAFYLCASSSGWRGYTFGSGTRLTVV.

This sequence joins TRBV6-2 or TRBV6-3 and TRBJ2-6, with D possibly matching TRBD1 (6 bases). V was pared by 6 bases and J by 1 base, with 22 bases between. This CDR3 is built from 19 residues. Germline loops: CDR1 MNHEY, CDR2 SVGEGT. The DNA for the CDR3 is TGTGCCAGCAGGCCTTCTACAGGGACCGTACTGTCTGGGGCCAACGTCCTGACTTTC. As protein: CASRPSTGTVLSGANVLTF.

V usage is TRBV12-3 or TRBV12-4 and J usage is TRBJ2-5; D unresolved. This CDR3 has 12 residues. Trimming took off 5 bases at V and 4 bases at J, with 8 bases between the two ends. CDR3 DNA sequence: TGTGCCAGCAGTCCGACACCAGAGACCCAGTACTTC. Translating gives CASSPTPETQYF.

The chain links TRBV20-1 to TRBJ2-7; D possibly corresponds to TRBD1 (5 bases). The CDR3 sequence is 14 residues long. Germline assignment: CDR1 DFQATT and CDR2 SNEGSKA (reference sequence). Trimming took 3 bases from V and 2 from J, leaving 14 bases between them. The CDR3 here is CSASQARATYEQYF. The CDR3 DNA reads as TGCAGTGCTAGTCAGGCCAGGGCCACCTACGAGCAGTACTTC.

DNA for the CDR3: TGTGCCAGCAGCTTAGGTCAGGGTGAGCAGTTCTTC. Its protein product is CASSLGQGEQFF. This chain uses TRBV11-3 with TRBJ2-1, with D tentatively TRBD1 (5 bases). V was cut by 1 base and J by 9 bases, with 7 bases left in between. This CDR3 spans 12 amino acids. Germline lookup yields CDR1 SGHNT and CDR2 YENEEA.

This chain uses TRBV29-1 with TRBJ1-2; 8 nucleotides align to TRBD1. The CDR3 extends over 13 amino acids. The J segment lost 9 bases and the V segment lost 7 bases, leaving 13 bases of the junction unmatched. CDR1 is SQVTM, CDR2 ANQGSEA, per germline. In nucleotides, the CDR3 is TGCAGCGGGATGGCCCAGGGGGCGCGACGCTACACCTTC. Translation gives CSGMAQGARRYTF.

The chain combines TRBV28 with TRBJ1-1; D gene ambiguous. Trimming took 7 bases from V and 11 from J, leaving 11 bases between them. Germline V gene data show CDR1 as MDHEN and CDR2 as SYDVKM. The CDR3 has 10 residues. The CDR3 nucleotides are TGTGCCAGCACGGGCGAGCGGGCTTTCTTT. Translated, it gives CASTGERAFF.

In its sample, this clone was seen a few times. The rearrangement links TRBV21-1 to TRBJ1-2; the table assigns TRBD1, which was not confirmed against the DNA. TRBV21-1 is recorded as a pseudogene. The CDR3 covers 15 residues. The DNA of the CDR3 is TGTGCCAGCAGTGACAGGGGGCGATCTAACTATGGCTACACCTTC. Translating it yields CASSDRGRSNYGYTF.

The chain joins TRBV3-1 (or the pseudogene TRBV3-2) to TRBJ2-7, with TRBD1 matching 11 bases. With 4 bases clipped from V and 1 base from J, the junction kept 3 bases outside the gene matches. This CDR3 has 15 residues. The germline CDR1 and CDR2 sequences are LGHDT and YNNKEL (reference sequence). CDR3 bases: TGTGCCAGCAGCCCCCGGGACAGGGGGTCCTACGAGCAGTACTTC. This translates into CASSPRDRGSYEQYF.

The rearrangement uses TRBV9 and TRBJ1-1; D uncertain. CDR3 length equals 15 residues. Trimming cost V 3 bases and J 1 base, with 13 bases left between them. Germline lookup yields CDR1 SGDLS and CDR2 YYNGEE. The CDR3, as DNA: TGTGCCAGCAGCGCCGCCCCAGGCGAGAACACTGAAGCTTTCTTT. It encodes CASSAAPGENTEAFF. The variable domain in full, completed from reference TRBV9 and TRBJ1-1, reads DSGVTQTPKHLITATGQRVTLRCSPRSGDLSVYWYQQSLDQGLQFLIQYYNGEERAKGNILERFSAQQFPDLHSELNLSSLELGDSALYFCASSAAPGENTEAFFGQGTRLTVV.

This clone showed up just a few times. The genes are TRBV6-5 and TRBJ2-1, with D maybe TRBD2 (5 bases). Trimming stripped 2 bases from V and 2 bases from J, with 10 bases between. Germline CDR1 is MNHEY and CDR2 is SVGAGI. The CDR3 is 15 residues long. CDR3 in amino acids: CASSYVGSTYNEQFF. For the CDR3, the DNA is TGTGCCAGCAGTTACGTAGGGAGTACCTACAATGAGCAGTTCTTC.

The V and J genes are TRBV6-5 and TRBJ2-7, with D perhaps matching TRBD2 (5 bases). Germline CDR1 is MNHEY and CDR2 is SVGAGI. Trimming pared 7 bases from V and 4 bases from J, leaving 20 bases between. The CDR3 length is 15 residues. CDR3 residues: CASISASLSMYEQYF. CDR3 DNA sequence: TGTGCCAGCATTTCAGCTAGCCTGTCGATGTACGAGCAGTACTTC.

This sequence joins TRBV7-9 and TRBJ2-5; D not certain. This CDR3 is built from 14 residues. V lost 3 bases and J 1 base, leaving 9 bases between the germline ends. Germline CDR1 is SEHNR and CDR2 is FQNEAQ (reference sequence). The CDR3 nucleotides are TGTGCCAGCAGCTTCCGGCAGGTCCAAGAGACCCAGTACTTC. It translates to CASSFRQVQETQYF.

In regard to this clone: Different DNA sequences within this sample yield the same CDR3. This rearrangement joins TRBV3-1 (or the pseudogene TRBV3-2) to TRBJ1-2, with a weak D call TRBD1 (6 bases). The CDR3 contains 13 residues. V lost 1 base, J lost 8 bases, and 11 bases lay in between. Germline-derived CDR1 and CDR2 are LGHDT and YNNKEL (reference sequence). The CDR3: CASSQGGRGGYTF. DNA of the CDR3: TGTGCCAGCAGCCAAGGGGGAAGGGGGGGCTACACCTTC.

The chain carries TRBV25-1 and TRBJ2-1; 8 bases are shared with TRBD2. The CDR3 is 15 amino acids. CDR1 and CDR2 from the germline V gene are MGHDK and SYGVNS. V lost 7 bases to trimming and J lost 1 base; unmatched junction nucleotides: 6. The CDR3 bases are TGTGCCAGCAATAAAGCGGGAGCGTCCTACAATGAGCAGTTCTTC. This codes for CASNKAGASYNEQFF.

V usage is TRBV28 and J usage is TRBJ2-6; D is ambiguous. The germline CDR1 and CDR2 sequences are MDHEN and SYDVKM. This CDR3 contains 16 residues. V lost 7 bases to trimming and J lost 0 bases, with 13 bases between them. CDR3 sequence reads: CASKSLEYSGANVLTF. The CDR3 DNA reads as TGTGCCAGCAAATCATTGGAGTACTCTGGGGCCAACGTCCTGACTTTC.

The chain links TRBV13 to TRBJ2-7; no definite D call. Trimming stripped 0 bases from V and 7 bases from J, with 7 bases between. The CDR3 loop spans 12 amino acids. Germline V gene data show CDR1 as PRHDT and CDR2 as FYEKMQ (reference sequence). The CDR3 nucleotides read TGTGCCAGCAGCTTAGGCCGGCGGGAGCAGTACTTC. Translating it yields CASSLGRREQYF. The full variable domain, with the rest looked up from reference TRBV13 and TRBJ2-7, is AAGVIQSPRHLIKEKRETATLKCYPIPRHDTVYWYQQGPGQDPQFLISFYEKMQSDKGSIPDRFSAQQFSDYHSELNMSSLELGDSALYFCASSLGRREQYFGPGTRLTVT.

The chain couples TRBV4-1 to TRBJ2-6; D call uncertain. There are 17 residues in the CDR3. V dropped 3 bases and J dropped 0 bases, with 12 bases sitting between them. Germline V CDR1 and CDR2: MGHRA, YSYEKL. CDR3 in amino acids: CASSQAGVDSGANVLTF. The CDR3 nucleotides are TGCGCCAGCAGCCAGGCAGGTGTCGACTCTGGGGCCAACGTCCTGACTTTC.

The chain carries TRBV10-2 and TRBJ2-5, with D perhaps TRBD2 (6 bases). The CDR3 loop spans 16 amino acids. Trimming took 0 bases from V and 5 from J, leaving 16 bases between them. The germline V gene has CDR1 WSHSY and CDR2 SAAADI. CDR3 sequence reads: CASSESALEGRETQYF. As DNA, the CDR3 is TGCGCCAGCAGTGAGTCTGCACTAGAGGGGAGGGAGACCCAGTACTTC.

V and J are TRBV19 and TRBJ2-7, with 8 positions matching TRBD1. CDR3 length: 14 amino acids. Trimming at V came to 6 bases and at J to 0 bases, leaving 4 bases not matched to a gene. Germline lookup yields CDR1 LNHDA and CDR2 SQIVND (reference sequence). The CDR3 sequence: CASSGQGASYEQYF. The CDR3, as DNA: TGTGCCAGTAGCGGACAGGGTGCCTCCTACGAGCAGTACTTC.